A single sample is the source of the 8 T cell receptor beta chains below, sequenced in a study of T cell repertoires in ileal Crohn's disease. TCRdb's table, derived via immunoSEQ multiplex PCR, lists solely in-frame clones and lacks some. The sample consists of some 2,000 clones, about two thirds of them appearing once. Sequenced input: ileal tissue. These receptors were obtained from an adult with Crohn's disease.

The CDR3 DNA reads as TGTGCCATCAGTCGTATAGCGGGAGAAGAGACCCAGTACTTC. Its translation is CAISRIAGEETQYF. This chain links TRBV10-3 with TRBJ2-5, with TRBD2 matching 9 bases. V gave up 5 bases and J gave up 3 bases; unmatched junction bases: 4. Germline values: CDR1 ENHRY, CDR2 SYGVKD. The CDR3 runs to 14 residues.

The chain links TRBV27 to TRBJ1-2; D not resolved. V gave up 5 bases and J gave up 4 bases, with 14 bases separating them. The CDR3 has 14 amino acids. CDR1 is MNHEY and CDR2 is SMNVEV in the germline V gene (reference sequence). The CDR3 loop reads CASSPLGGFYGYTF. CDR3 nucleotides: TGTGCCAGCAGTCCCCTGGGAGGGTTCTATGGCTACACCTTC.

This chain connects TRBV5-1 to TRBJ2-1, with 10 bases matching TRBD1. Germline values: CDR1 SGHRS, CDR2 YFSETQ. The V segment lost 2 bases and the J segment 4 bases; nucleotides outside the gene matches: 6. This CDR3 is 16 amino acids long. The CDR3: CASSLGGTGVYNEQFF. CDR3 nucleotides: TGCGCCAGCAGCTTAGGGGGGACAGGGGTTTACAATGAGCAGTTCTTC.

The V call is TRBV15, the J call TRBJ1-2; TRBD1 agrees at 8 bases. The germline V gene encodes CDR1 LNHNV and CDR2 YYDKDF (reference sequence). V was clipped by 6 bases and J by 3 bases; unmatched bases: 9. This CDR3 region has 15 residues. Written as DNA, the CDR3 is TGTGCCACCAGTAGTGGACAGGGAGCCCACTATGGCTACACCTTC. Translated, it gives CATSSGQGAHYGYTF.

This clone was recorded a few times. The chain uses TRBV27 and TRBJ2-1; TRBD2 agrees at 10 bases. Unmatched junction bases numbered 4, after V lost 2 bases and J lost 6 bases. Germline V CDR1 and CDR2: MNHEY, SMNVEV (reference sequence). The CDR3 has 15 amino acids. CDR3 in DNA: TGTGCCAGCAGTTTAGAGCGGGAGGGAGGCAATGAGCAGTTCTTC. Residues: CASSLEREGGNEQFF.

This clone appeared once. The rearrangement joins TRBV19 to TRBJ1-5, with TRBD1 matching over 8 bases. The CDR3 has 14 residues. Unmatched junction bases numbered 7, after V lost 10 bases and J lost 2 bases. Germline lookup yields CDR1 LNHDA and CDR2 SQIVND (reference sequence). For the CDR3, the DNA is TGTGCCACCGCGGAGGGACAGGGCAATCAGCCCCAGCATTTT. This encodes CATAEGQGNQPQHF.

This clone was seen a few times. This chain joins TRBV30 and TRBJ1-5, with 9 positions matching TRBD1. After removal of 3 bases from V and 5 bases from J, the junction contained 5 bases not matched to a gene. Germline lookup yields CDR1 GTSNPN and CDR2 SVGIG (reference sequence). The CDR3 runs 14 residues. CDR3 in DNA: TGTGCCTGGAGCTTGGGACAGGGTGATCAGCCCCAGCATTTT. Translated: CAWSLGQGDQPQHF.

The chain combines TRBV27 with TRBJ1-2, with 9 bases fitting TRBD1. The V and J ends lost 6 bases and 5 bases, in that order; junction bases with no gene match: 10. The CDR3 extends over 15 amino acids. Germline V gene lookup returns CDR1 MNHEY and CDR2 SMNVEV (reference sequence). Written as DNA, the CDR3 is TGTGCCAGCAGGCCGAACTACAGGGGGCTATATGGCTACACCTTC. It encodes CASRPNYRGLYGYTF.